A single T cell receptor (beta chain) is shown here with its context. Its matching antigen is unknown. This sample stems from a study of OX40 agonist ivuxolimab in advanced cancers. Findings of the study overall: Clonal expansion was seen in CD4+ and CD8+ blood T cells by week 6 at 0.1 to 3.0 mg/kg.

The table came from immunoSEQ multiplex PCR; TCRdb's copy has only in-frame clones and leaves some out. The data hold 98,000 or so clones, with around 85% observed a single time. CDR1 SGHTA and CDR2 FQGNSA come from the germline V gene. This CDR3 has 15 residues. The J segment lost 8 bases and the V segment lost 1 base, leaving 7 bases of the junction unmatched. Sample: CD4+ or CD8+ T cells sorted from blood, taken in a trial of the OX40 agonist ivuxolimab. The clonotype was recovered from an adult with an advanced solid tumor such as melanoma, head and neck, liver or kidney cancer. The chain couples TRBV7-2 to TRBJ2-2; TRBD1 matches at 7 bases. CDR3 sequence (DNA): TGTGCCAGCAGCTTAGGAGGGGGCGCAGGAGGGGAGCTGTTTTTT. Translated: CASSLGGGAGGELFF.